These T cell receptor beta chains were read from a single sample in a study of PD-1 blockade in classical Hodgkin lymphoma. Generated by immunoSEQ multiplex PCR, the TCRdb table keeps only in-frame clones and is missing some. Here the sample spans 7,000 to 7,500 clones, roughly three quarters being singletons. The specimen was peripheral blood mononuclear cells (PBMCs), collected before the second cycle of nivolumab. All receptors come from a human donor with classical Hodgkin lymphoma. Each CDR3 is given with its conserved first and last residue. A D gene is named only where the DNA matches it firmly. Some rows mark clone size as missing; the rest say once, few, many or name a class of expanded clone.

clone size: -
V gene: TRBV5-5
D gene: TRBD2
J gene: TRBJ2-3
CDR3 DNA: TGTGCCAGCAGGGTTGCCGGGACTAGCGACACAGATACGCAGTATTTT
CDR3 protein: CASRVAGTSDTDTQYF

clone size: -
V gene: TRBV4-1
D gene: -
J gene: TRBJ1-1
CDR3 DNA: TGCGCCAGCAGCCGCATGAACACTGAAGCTTTCTTT
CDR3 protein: CASSRMNTEAFF

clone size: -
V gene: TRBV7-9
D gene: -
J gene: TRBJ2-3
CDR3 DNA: TGTGCCAGCAGCTCAAGGACATACCGCACAGATACGCAGTATTTT
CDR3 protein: CASSSRTYRTDTQYF

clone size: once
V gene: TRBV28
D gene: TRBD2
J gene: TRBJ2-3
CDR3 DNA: TGTGCCAGCAGTGTGACTAGCGGGGGCACAGATACGCAGTATTTT
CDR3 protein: CASSVTSGGTDTQYF

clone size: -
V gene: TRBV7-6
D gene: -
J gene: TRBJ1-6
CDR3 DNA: TGTGCCAGCAGCTTACGGGATATCGGTTCACCCCTCCACTTT
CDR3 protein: CASSLRDIGSPLHF

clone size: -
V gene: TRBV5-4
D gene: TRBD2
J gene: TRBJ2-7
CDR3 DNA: TGTGCCAGCAGCTTGGGACTAGCGGGGGTCTACGAGCAGTACTTC
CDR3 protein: CASSLGLAGVYEQYF

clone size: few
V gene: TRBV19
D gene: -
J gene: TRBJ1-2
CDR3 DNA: TGTGCCAGTAGTATAGGCACAGGGTTAGGTGGCTACACCTTC
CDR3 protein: CASSIGTGLGGYTF

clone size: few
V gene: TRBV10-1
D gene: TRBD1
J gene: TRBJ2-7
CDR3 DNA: TGCGCCAGCAGTGAGGACAGGGGGGCATCCTACGAGCAGTACTTC
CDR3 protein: CASSEDRGASYEQYF

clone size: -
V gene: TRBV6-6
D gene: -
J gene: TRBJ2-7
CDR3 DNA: TGTGCCAGCAGTGGGGTAGGGGCCTACGAGCAGTACTTC
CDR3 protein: CASSGVGAYEQYF

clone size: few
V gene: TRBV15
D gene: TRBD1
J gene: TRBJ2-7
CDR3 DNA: TGTGCCACCAGCCGTAGCTTTACGACAGGGGATTCCTACGAGCAGTACTTC
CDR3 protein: CATSRSFTTGDSYEQYF

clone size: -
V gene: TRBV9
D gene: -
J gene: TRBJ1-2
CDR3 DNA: TGTGCCAGCAGCGTAGAACCCAGGGCGGGCTACACCTTC
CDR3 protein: CASSVEPRAGYTF

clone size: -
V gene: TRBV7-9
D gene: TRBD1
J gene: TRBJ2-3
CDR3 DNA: TGTGCCAGCAGCACAGGGGCTAAGGACACAGATACGCAGTATTTT
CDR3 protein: CASSTGAKDTDTQYF

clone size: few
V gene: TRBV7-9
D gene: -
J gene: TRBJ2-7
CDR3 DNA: TGTGCCAGCAGCCCAACAGGGTACGAGCAGTACTTC
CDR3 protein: CASSPTGYEQYF

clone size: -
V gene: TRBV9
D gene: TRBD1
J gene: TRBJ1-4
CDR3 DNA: TGTGCCAGCAGCTTTAGCGGGACAGGGGGTAATGAAAAACTGTTTTTT
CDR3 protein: CASSFSGTGGNEKLFF

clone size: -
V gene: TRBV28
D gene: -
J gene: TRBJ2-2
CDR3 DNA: TGTGCCAGCAGTTTGGCAATCCCCGGGGAGCTGTTTTTT
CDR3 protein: CASSLAIPGELFF

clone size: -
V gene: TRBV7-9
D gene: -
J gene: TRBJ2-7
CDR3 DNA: TGTGCCAGCACCCAAGACTACTACGAGCAGTACTTC
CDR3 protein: CASTQDYYEQYF

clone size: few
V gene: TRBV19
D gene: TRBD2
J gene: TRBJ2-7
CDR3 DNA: TGTGCCAGTAGTATAGCGGGAGGGCGCTACGAGCAGTACTTC
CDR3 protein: CASSIAGGRYEQYF

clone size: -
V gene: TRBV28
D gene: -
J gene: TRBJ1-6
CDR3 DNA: TGTGCCAGCAGTCTGCCGGCCACAGGGATTGTAGGGGGCTCCTATAATTCACCCCTCCACTTT
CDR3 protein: CASSLPATGIVGGSYNSPLHF

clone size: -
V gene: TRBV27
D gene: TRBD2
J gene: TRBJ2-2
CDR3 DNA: TGTGCCAGCAGTTCGGGACTACGGAACACCGGGGAGCTGTTTTTT
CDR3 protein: CASSSGLRNTGELFF

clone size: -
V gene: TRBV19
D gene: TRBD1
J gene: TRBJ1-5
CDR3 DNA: TGTGCCAGTAGTATTGGGGACAGCAACAATCAGCCCCAGCATTTT
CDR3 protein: CASSIGDSNNQPQHF

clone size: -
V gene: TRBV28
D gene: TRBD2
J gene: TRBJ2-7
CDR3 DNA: TGTGCCAGCAGTCTAGCGGGGAGGGGAAATGTCGAGCAGTACTTC
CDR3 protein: CASSLAGRGNVEQYF

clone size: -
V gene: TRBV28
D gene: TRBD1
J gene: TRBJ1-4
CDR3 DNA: TGTGCCAGCACCGAACAGGGGAGGAGTAATGAAAAACTGTTTTTT
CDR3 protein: CASTEQGRSNEKLFF

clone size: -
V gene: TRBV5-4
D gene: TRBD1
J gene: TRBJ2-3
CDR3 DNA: TGTGCCAGCAGCACCGGACAGGGGTTGGGCACAGATACGCAGTATTTT
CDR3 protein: CASSTGQGLGTDTQYF